The sequence of this T cell receptor (beta chain) was determined in a study of CD8 T cells in Susac syndrome. Study details: Among the Susac syndrome patients who underwent sequencing, roughly six had clinically active disease, while about eight of them were in remission. Treatment at blood withdrawal was none, corticosteroids, or intravenous immunoglobulin alone in Susac syndrome patients.

The sample holds one count of this clonotype. Sequencing of TCR beta drew on CD8+ and CD4+ T cells from blood. RNA totalling 0.5 to 1 ug underwent reverse transcription with random hexamers. By means of immunoSEQ multiplex PCR, TCR beta CDR3 spanning 54 Vbeta and 13 Jbeta underwent amplification. One entry per CDR3 protein, called by TCRdb with MiXCR from the immunoSEQ multiplex PCR reads. The sample lists some 240,000 distinct CDR3 sequences; about 95% were seen once. This CDR3 has 17 residues. V shed 1 base and J shed 2 bases, with 15 bases lying between them. Germline loops: CDR1 SGDLS, CDR2 YYNGEE.

The TCR originated in a human donor with Susac syndrome. The chain recombines TRBV9 with TRBJ1-4; perhaps TRBD1 as D (5 bases). Sequenced material: CD4+ T cells from PBMCs. The CDR3 sequence is CASSVKDVGVTNEKLFF. The CDR3 coding sequence is TGTGCCAGCAGCGTAAAAGACGTAGGGGTCACTAATGAAAAACTGTTTTTT.